Listed here are 18 T cell receptor beta chains from one sample, sequenced in a study of vaccination effects on CD4 cells after COVID-19. No antigen has been assigned to these receptors. ViraFEST used viral peptide pools to expand antigen-specific CD4+ T cells before sequencing. On day 10 of culture, CD4+ T cells were separated out. The vaccine recipients had no prior SARS-CoV-2 infection, with negative nucleocapsid antibodies. Sequencing used immunoSEQ multiplex PCR; TCRdb keeps in-frame clones, though not all of them. The sample records 62,000 or so clones, around 80% being singletons. This sample comprised CD4+ T cells from PBMCs cultured with SARS-CoV-2 spike peptides, obtained before COVID-19 vaccination. All receptors derive from a human donor who received a COVID-19 vaccine.

This clone was detected a few times. The chain combines TRBV5-4 with TRBJ2-3; a possible D gene is TRBD2 (5 bases). Trimming left V 4 bases short and J 3 bases short, with 18 bases between. The CDR3 has 16 residues. CDR1 and CDR2 (germline): SGHNT, YYREEE (reference sequence). The CDR3 sequence: CASSTGRAGMTDTQYF. CDR3 nucleotide sequence: TGTGCCAGCAGCACCGGACGGGCCGGGATGACAGATACGCAGTATTTT.

The V call is TRBV29-1, the J call TRBJ1-1; no definite D call. Germline lookup yields CDR1 SQVTM and CDR2 ANQGSEA. The CDR3 contains 11 residues. Trimming cost V 4 bases and J 4 bases, with 7 bases left between them. CDR3 bases: TGCAGCGTTGCATGGGCCACTGAAGCTTTCTTT. Amino acid sequence: CSVAWATEAFF.

For the CDR3, the DNA is TGTGCCAGCAGAGACAAGAGGACAGGGGCCCTCCACTTT. This gives the protein CASRDKRTGALHF. The chain is built from TRBV12-3 or TRBV12-4 and TRBJ1-6; 9 bases agree with TRBD1. This CDR3 has 13 amino acids. V was clipped by 6 bases and J by 14 bases; unmatched bases: 8.

This chain links TRBV5-1 with TRBJ1-2, with TRBD1 matching over 12 bases. J was trimmed by 8 bases and V by 4 bases; bases with no gene match: 3. The CDR3 is made up of 13 amino acids. CDR1 is SGHRS and CDR2 is YFSETQ in the germline V gene. The CDR3 nucleotides are TGCGCCAGCAGCGGCGGGACAGGGGGCGGCTACACCTTC. It codes for CASSGGTGGGYTF.

V gene TRBV5-1 combines with J gene TRBJ2-3, with D tentatively TRBD1 or TRBD2 (6 bases each). The germline CDR1 and CDR2 sequences are SGHRS and YFSETQ. Trimming stripped 1 base from V and 4 bases from J, with 10 bases between. This CDR3 spans 14 amino acids. In DNA form, the CDR3 reads TGCGCCAGCAGCTTGTCGAGGGGGGCAGATACGCAGTATTTT. It translates to CASSLSRGADTQYF.

The chain has TRBV7-2 and TRBJ1-5; D remains unclear. The CDR3 extends over 11 amino acids. In germline, CDR1 is SGHTA, CDR2 FQGNSA. Trimming removed 3 bases at V and 7 bases at J, with 4 bases between. The CDR3 bases are TGTGCCAGCAGCTTGGGACAGCCCCAGCATTTT. It yields the protein CASSLGQPQHF. Full variable domain (outside the CDR3, taken from reference TRBV7-2 and TRBJ1-5): GAGVSQSPSNKVTEKGKDVELRCDPISGHTALYWYRQSLGQGLEFLIYFQGNSAPDKSGLPSDRFSAERTGGSVSTLTIQRTQQEDSAVYLCASSLGQPQHFGDGTRLSIL.

This chain connects TRBV5-1 to TRBJ1-2; 7 nucleotides match TRBD1. The CDR3 is 15 amino acids. Germline lookup yields CDR1 SGHRS and CDR2 YFSETQ. The J segment lost 7 bases and the V segment lost 0 bases, leaving 9 bases of the junction unmatched. The CDR3 sequence: CASSLGGQSSGGYTF. The DNA for the CDR3 is TGCGCCAGCAGCTTGGGGGGACAGTCATCGGGTGGCTACACCTTC.

This rearrangement joins TRBV7-3 to TRBJ2-3, with TRBD2 matching over 9 bases. Germline assignment: CDR1 SGHTA and CDR2 FQGTGA. Unmatched junction bases numbered 6, after V lost 1 base and J lost 1 base. CDR3 length: 17 amino acids. CDR3 bases: TGTGCCAGCAGCTTAAGTCCCCCTAGCGGGGGCACAGATACGCAGTATTTT. Translated: CASSLSPPSGGTDTQYF.

This CDR3 is CASSFGSLLNGYTF. CDR3 bases: TGTGCCAGCAGCTTTGGGTCGCTACTGAATGGCTACACCTTC. The chain has TRBV5-6 and TRBJ1-2; no clear D gene. V dropped 2 bases and J dropped 6 bases, with 14 bases sitting between them. Germline V gene sequence: CDR1 SGHDT, CDR2 YYEEEE. CDR3 size: 14 residues.

The V call is TRBV5-1, the J call TRBJ2-4; 8 bases map to TRBD2. CDR1 SGHRS and CDR2 YFSETQ come from the germline V gene. This CDR3 is 14 amino acids long. Germline trimming cut 3 bases from V and 8 bases from J; bases unmatched to any gene: 7. Here the CDR3 reads CASSSGGAEDIQYF. The CDR3 nucleotides are TGCGCCAGCAGCTCCGGGGGGGCTGAGGACATTCAGTACTTC.

CDR3 coding DNA: TGTGCCAGCAGTGAAGACCCAATTACAGGGGGCCTCTATGGCTACACCTTC. Translated, it gives CASSEDPITGGLYGYTF. This chain links TRBV6-1 with TRBJ1-2; 9 bases fit TRBD1. Germline values: CDR1 MNHNS, CDR2 SASEGT. J lost 4 bases, V lost 1 base, and 10 bases had no gene match. The CDR3 consists of 17 residues.

The chain carries TRBV4-3 and TRBJ2-2; D uncertain. The CDR3 contains 15 residues. V lost 0 bases and J lost 2, with 7 bases in between. Germline V lookup: CDR1 LGHNA, CDR2 YSLEER. The CDR3 DNA sequence: TGCGCCAGCAGCCAAGATCGCGGAAACACCGGGGAGCTGTTTTTT. It is translated as CASSQDRGNTGELFF.

In this sample, this clone turned up a few times. This chain joins TRBV7-6 and TRBJ2-1, with D possibly being TRBD1 or TRBD2 (6 bases each). V gave up 3 bases and J gave up 6 bases, with 18 bases separating them. The CDR3 consists of 16 residues. The germline CDR1 and CDR2 sequences are SGHVS and FNYEAQ. CDR3 coding DNA: TGTGCCAGCAGCTTGGTGACTCAGGGGACTGCCAATGAGCAGTTCTTC. As protein: CASSLVTQGTANEQFF.

The gene calls are TRBV6-6 and TRBJ1-2, with TRBD1 matching over 9 bases. The germline V gene encodes CDR1 MNHNY and CDR2 SVGAGI (reference sequence). The CDR3 loop spans 13 amino acids. The ends lost 8 bases at V and 4 bases at J; junction bases unmatched: 5. CDR3: CASWTGASYGYTF. For the CDR3, the DNA is TGTGCCAGCTGGACAGGGGCGAGCTATGGCTACACCTTC.

The chain uses TRBV2 and TRBJ1-5; possible D gene TRBD1, 5 bases. Germline CDR1 and CDR2: SNHLY and FYNNEI. This CDR3 spans 15 amino acids. V dropped 4 bases and J dropped 16 bases, with 26 bases sitting between them. CDR3 DNA: TGTGCCAGCAGTGCCAGGTCAAACCGGGACCCCAAGGGCCATTTT. Its translation: CASSARSNRDPKGHF.

V is TRBV19 and J is TRBJ2-7; D might be TRBD2 (5 bases). The CDR3 covers 15 residues. V lost 0 bases and J lost 8, with 17 bases in between. Germline values: CDR1 LNHDA, CDR2 SQIVND (reference sequence). CDR3 amino acids: CASSIDQRQERKQYV. CDR3 coding DNA: TGTGCCAGTAGTATAGATCAGCGGCAGGAGCGGAAGCAGTACGTC.

The chain employs TRBV5-1 and TRBJ2-3; the match to TRBD1 covers 9 bases. J was trimmed by 3 bases and V by 8 bases; bases with no gene match: 7. Germline-derived CDR1 and CDR2 are SGHRS and YFSETQ. CDR3 length: 14 amino acids. DNA for the CDR3: TGCGCCAGTAAACAGGGGGCAGGAACAGATACGCAGTATTTT. Encoded protein: CASKQGAGTDTQYF.

The CDR3 loop is CATSALNYGYTF. CDR3 sequence (DNA): TGTGCCACTTCGGCGCTTAACTATGGCTACACCTTC. The chain has TRBV10-3 and TRBJ1-2; D gene ambiguous. The CDR3 is made up of 12 amino acids. Germline CDR1 is ENHRY and CDR2 is SYGVKD. Between the trimmed V and J ends, which lost 10 bases and 1 base, there was a span of 10 bases.